This T cell receptor (beta chain) emerged from a study of OX40 agonist ivuxolimab in advanced cancers. Study results and caveats: Fewer expanded clones were found on average in CD4+ than in CD8+ T cells.

As regards this clone: Its antigen is as yet unknown.

CDR1 is SGHDT, CDR2 YYEEEE, per germline. The CDR3 is 15 amino acids. Losses at the gene ends were 4 bases for V and 3 bases for J; bases not matched to a gene: 6. Produced via immunoSEQ multiplex PCR; TCRdb's table is partial and in-frame only. The table includes 13,000 or so clones, roughly 80% detected once. The chain has TRBV5-6 and TRBJ1-4; TRBD1 aligns across 7 bases. The TCR originated in an adult with an advanced solid tumor such as melanoma, head and neck, liver or kidney cancer. The starting material was CD4+ or CD8+ T cells sorted from blood, obtained in a trial of the OX40 agonist ivuxolimab. The CDR3 reads CASSNRDSSNEKLFF. For the CDR3, the DNA is TGTGCCAGCAGCAACCGGGACAGCTCTAATGAAAAACTGTTTTTT.